This T cell receptor (beta chain) comes out of a study of response to subunit inactivated influenza vaccine. Notes on the study in general: Each seasonal influenza vaccination, the authors suggested, recruits few new T cells.

MiXCR was run by TCRdb on the RT-PCR reads, yielding one entry per CDR3 protein. Here the sample spans about 240,000 distinct CDR3 sequences, 9% to 15% being singletons. V lost 7 bases and J lost 2, with 9 bases in between. This CDR3 contains 13 residues. The germline V gene encodes CDR1 MNHNS and CDR2 SASEGT. This clonotype was seen a handful of times. The antigen remains undetermined. Sequenced material: non-naive T cells sorted from PBMCs, taken about 14 days before vaccination. The receptor comes from a man aged 45-65 years who received an inactivated influenza vaccine. The V and J genes are TRBV6-1 and TRBJ1-5; D remains unclear. CDR3 nucleotides: TGTGCCAGCAAAGAGGTAGGCAATCAGCCCCAGCATTTT. Translation gives CASKEVGNQPQHF.